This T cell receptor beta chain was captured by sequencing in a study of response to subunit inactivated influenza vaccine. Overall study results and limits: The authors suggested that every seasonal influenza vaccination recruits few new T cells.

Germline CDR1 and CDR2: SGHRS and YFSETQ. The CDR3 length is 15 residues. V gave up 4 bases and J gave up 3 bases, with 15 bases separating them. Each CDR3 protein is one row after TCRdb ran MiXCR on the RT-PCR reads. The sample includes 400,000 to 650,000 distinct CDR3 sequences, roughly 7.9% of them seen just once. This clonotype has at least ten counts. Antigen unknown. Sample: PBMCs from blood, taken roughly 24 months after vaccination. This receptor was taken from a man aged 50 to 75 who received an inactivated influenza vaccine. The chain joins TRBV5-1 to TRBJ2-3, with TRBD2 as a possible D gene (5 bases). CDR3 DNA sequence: TGCGCCAGCAGCCCCCACAGCGGAGGAACAGATACGCAGTATTTT. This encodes CASSPHSGGTDTQYF.